Following are 19 T cell receptor beta chains from one sample sequenced in a study of regulatory T cells in long-lasting Graves disease. Described time point: persistent/refractory GD, antithyroid drugs over 5 years with positive TRAb. PBMC-extracted RNA yielded the TCR library. According to the study, TCR beta libraries were built with iRepertoire HTBI primers and CDR3-region Arm-PCR. TCRdb reanalysed the multiplex PCR reads using MiXCR and keeps one entry per CDR3 protein. The sample records about 660,000 distinct CDR3 sequences, about 32% being singletons. The source material was peripheral blood mononuclear cells (PBMCs), sampled when the disease was refractory, from a patient treated with antithyroid drugs. The source of these receptors is a female donor with Graves disease.

The CDR3 DNA follows: TGTGCCAGCAGTAACTCTAACTATGGCTACACCTTC. Amino acid sequence: CASSNSNYGYTF. V gene TRBV27 combines with J gene TRBJ1-2; D not certain. From germline, CDR1 is MNHEY and CDR2 SMNVEV (reference sequence). V was trimmed by 5 bases and J by 0 bases, leaving 4 bases between them. This CDR3 is 12 amino acids long.

Turning to this clonotype: Since no conserved phenylalanine or tryptophan closes the CDR3, a read error is the likely cause. CDR3 amino acids: CASSLGGGINYGYTL. CDR3 DNA: TGTGCCAGCAGCTTAGGGGGGGGCATTAACTATGGCTACACCCTC. This chain links TRBV7-2 with TRBJ1-2; tentatively, D is TRBD1 (6 bases). In germline, CDR1 is SGHTA, CDR2 FQGNSA. The V and J ends lost 1 base and 1 base respectively, with 10 bases between them. The CDR3 loop spans 15 amino acids.

This rearrangement joins TRBV29-1 to TRBJ2-5; 7 bases line up with TRBD1. This CDR3 region has 16 residues. The germline V gene encodes CDR1 SQVTM and CDR2 ANQGSEA. The J segment lost 0 bases and the V segment lost 5 bases, leaving 12 bases of the junction unmatched. The CDR3 region is CSVNNMGQPYQETQYF. In DNA, the CDR3 is TGCAGCGTTAACAATATGGGACAGCCATACCAAGAGACCCAGTACTTC.

The V call is TRBV30, the J call TRBJ1-2; 10 bases are a match to TRBD1. This CDR3 region has 14 residues. Germline V gene data show CDR1 as GTSNPN and CDR2 as SVGIG (reference sequence). The trim removed 1 base at V and 8 bases at J, leaving 7 bases unmatched. As DNA, the CDR3 is TGTGCCTGGAGTGCAACCCGGGACAGGGGCGGCTACACCTTC. Residues: CAWSATRDRGGYTF.

This clonotype was seen only once. The V call is TRBV25-1, the J call TRBJ2-2, with 10 nucleotides matching TRBD2. Looked up from germline, CDR1 is MGHDK and CDR2 is SYGVNS. The CDR3 spans 16 residues. V shed 6 bases, J shed 7 bases, and the junction held 11 bases outside the gene matches. CDR3: CASRRPSAGGGGELFF. The CDR3 nucleotides read TGTGCCAGCAGGAGGCCCTCAGCGGGAGGGGGCGGGGAGCTGTTTTTT.

The J gene is TRBJ1-2, the V gene TRBV30, with unresolved D. The CDR3 is made up of 12 amino acids. The V gene's germline CDR1 is GTSNPN and CDR2 SVGIG (reference sequence). Deletions cut 2 bases from V and 4 bases from J, with 8 bases between. This chain's CDR3 is CAWSHPPYGYTF. CDR3 in DNA: TGTGCCTGGAGTCACCCCCCCTATGGCTACACCTTC.

The chain is built from TRBV9 and TRBJ1-1; D ambiguous. The CDR3 covers 15 residues. Germline V gives CDR1 SGDLS, CDR2 YYNGEE. V was cut by 4 bases and J by 2 bases, with 15 bases left in between. The CDR3 reads CASSHLIGVNTEAFF. The CDR3 DNA follows: TGTGCCAGCAGCCACCTCATTGGAGTAAACACTGAAGCTTTCTTT.

This clonotype was picked up a small number of times. The chain links TRBV30 to TRBJ1-4; 10 positions agree with TRBD1. Looked up from germline, CDR1 is GTSNPN and CDR2 is SVGIG (reference sequence). The V and J ends lost 4 bases and 7 bases, in that order; junction bases with no gene match: 3. This CDR3 spans 13 amino acids. The CDR3 region is CAWKTGGVEKLFF. The CDR3 DNA reads as TGTGCCTGGAAGACAGGGGGCGTTGAAAAACTGTTTTTT.

This sequence joins TRBV11-3 and TRBJ1-1; TRBD1 might be the D (6 bases). The CDR3 length is 13 residues. Germline V gene lookup returns CDR1 SGHNT and CDR2 YENEEA. Trimming took off 8 bases at V and 3 bases at J, with 13 bases between the two ends. The CDR3, as DNA: TGTGCCAGCGCCAGGGGCAGAGACACTGAAGCTTTCTTT. This translates into CASARGRDTEAFF. Looking up the rest from reference TRBV11-3 and TRBJ1-1 gives the full variable domain: EAGVVQSPRYKIIEKKQPVAFWCNPISGHNTLYWYLQNLGQGPELLIRYENEEAVDDSQLPKDRFSAERLKGVDSTLKIQPAELGDSAVYLCASARGRDTEAFFGQGTRLTVV.

This clonotype was recorded at least ten times. The gene calls are TRBV28 and TRBJ1-1, with TRBD1 matching 8 bases. V trimming: 5 bases; J trimming: 1 base; junction bases outside the gene matches: 9. CDR1 is MDHEN and CDR2 is SYDVKM in the germline V gene. This CDR3 contains 16 residues. This CDR3 is CASSRPGTGSNTEAFF. Written as DNA, the CDR3 is TGTGCCAGCAGTCGTCCCGGGACAGGATCGAACACTGAAGCTTTCTTT.

The chain's CDR3 is CASRGDATNEKLFF. Here the CDR3 DNA reads TGCGCCAGCAGAGGGGACGCAACTAATGAAAAACTGTTTTTT. The rearrangement joins TRBV5-1 to TRBJ1-4, with D perhaps TRBD1 (5 bases). Germline CDR1 and CDR2: SGHRS and YFSETQ. The ends were cut back, 5 bases at V and 0 bases at J, with 8 bases in the middle. This CDR3 comprises 14 residues.

The V and J genes are TRBV18 and TRBJ1-5; D is undetermined. Germline V gene sequence: CDR1 KGHSH, CDR2 LQKENI. CDR3 length: 15 residues. The ends were cut back, 2 bases at V and 0 bases at J, with 8 bases in the middle. CDR3 DNA sequence: TGTGCCAGCTCACCAAACACCAATAGCAATCAGCCCCAGCATTTT. It specifies CASSPNTNSNQPQHF.

This chain uses TRBV30 with TRBJ1-5, with 9 bases that match TRBD1. Looked up from germline, CDR1 is GTSNPN and CDR2 is SVGIG (reference sequence). After removal of 0 bases from V and 6 bases from J, the junction contained 3 bases not matched to a gene. The length of the CDR3 is 14 residues. This CDR3 is CAWSVRTGVQPQHF. The CDR3 DNA is TGTGCCTGGAGTGTACGGACAGGGGTTCAGCCCCAGCATTTT.

This clonotype showed up just a few times. The V gene is TRBV12-3 or TRBV12-4, the J gene TRBJ1-3; possibly TRBD1 for D (5 bases). V gave up 7 bases and J gave up 0 bases, with 19 bases separating them. The CDR3 loop spans 17 amino acids. CDR3 bases: TGTGCCAGCAACTTCATCATAGGGGAGCTCTCTGGAAACACCATATATTTT. It specifies CASNFIIGELSGNTIYF.

In this sample, this clonotype turned up a few times. V is TRBV5-1 and J is TRBJ1-2; TRBD1 might be the D (5 bases). V lost 3 bases to trimming and J lost 5 bases, with 11 bases between them. The length of the CDR3 is 13 residues. Germline loops: CDR1 SGHRS, CDR2 YFSETQ. The DNA of the CDR3 is TGCGCCAGCAGCTCCGCAGGGAAATATGGCTACACCTTC. It yields the protein CASSSAGKYGYTF.

CDR3 in amino acids: CASQTTSTSGSLIRRADTQYF. In nucleotides, the CDR3 is TGTGCCAGCCAAACCACCTCAACTAGCGGGAGTTTGATTCGGCGTGCAGATACGCAGTATTTT. The chain combines TRBV28 with TRBJ2-3, with 11 bases identical to TRBD2. Germline V CDR1 and CDR2: MDHEN, SYDVKM. CDR3 length: 21 residues. The V segment lost 8 bases and the J segment 4 bases; nucleotides outside the gene matches: 26.

This clonotype was seen at least ten times. The chain employs TRBV20-1 and TRBJ1-2; tentatively, D is TRBD1 (5 bases). CDR3 length: 13 amino acids. CDR1 and CDR2 (germline): DFQATT, SNEGSKA (reference sequence). V dropped 5 bases and J dropped 4 bases, with 14 bases sitting between them. This CDR3 reads CSALNPDSYGYTF. As DNA, the CDR3 is TGCAGTGCTCTGAACCCCGACAGCTATGGCTACACCTTC.

This clonotype was found a few times. V usage is TRBV6-1 and J usage is TRBJ1-4, with a possible D match to TRBD1 (5 bases). Germline-derived CDR1 and CDR2 are MNHNS and SASEGT. The CDR3 sequence is 17 residues long. Deletions cut 7 bases from V and 1 base from J, with 19 bases between. CDR3 coding DNA: TGTGCCAGCAACCCCTCAGGGTCCTCGAGAACTAATGAAAAACTGTTTTTT. Its protein product is CASNPSGSSRTNEKLFF.

The CDR3 DNA reads TGTGCCACCAGCAGAGATGGCTCTCCGGGAGATACCCCGGGCACCGGGGAGCTGTTTTTT. This sequence encodes CATSRDGSPGDTPGTGELFF. The gene calls are TRBV15 and TRBJ2-2, with D possibly matching TRBD2 (6 bases). Trimming took off 0 bases at V and 4 bases at J, with 24 bases between the two ends. CDR1 LNHNV and CDR2 YYDKDF come from the germline V gene (reference sequence). This CDR3 has 20 residues.